This T cell receptor beta chain was documented in a study of early T cells in non-severe SARS-CoV-2 infection. Looking at the study overall: Sequencing of bulk RNA from unsorted whole blood was done, without chain pairing.

Regarding this clonotype: The antigen is undetermined.

Individual cDNA molecules received unique molecular identifiers. TCRdb passed the 5' RACE reads through MiXCR, listing each CDR3 protein once. The repertoire holds roughly 34,000 distinct CDR3 sequences, roughly 7.1% seen once, with about 13% in the top ten. The study, taken as a whole, reports: VDJdb-based annotation leaned toward anti-spike CD8 responses and missed private and CD4 specificities.

The clonotype originates from an adult who was a healthcare worker with PCR-confirmed SARS-CoV-2 infection or an uninfected control (not recorded which). Sequences were derived from whole blood, sampled at baseline.

CDR3 coding DNA: TGTGCCAGCAGGGGAGGTGGTTTGGAGACCCAGTACTTC. This sequence encodes CASRGGGLETQYF. The chain uses TRBV5-4 and TRBJ2-5; TRBD2 is a possible D gene (6 bases). CDR3 length: 13 amino acids. Germline CDR1 and CDR2: SGHNT and YYREEE (reference sequence). Trimming pared 5 bases from V and 5 bases from J, leaving 13 bases between.